These 19 T cell receptor beta chains came from one sample sequenced in a study of blood T cell repertoires in COVID-19. The protocol was immunoSEQ multiplex PCR, while the TCRdb copy is restricted to in-frame clones and leaves out a portion. This table holds some 310,000 clones, about nine tenths found once. The sequencing sample was made of peripheral blood. These receptors were obtained from a woman in her twenties or thirties with COVID-19, enrolled during active disease.

This rearrangement joins TRBV28 to TRBJ1-5; D uncertain. Between the trimmed V and J ends, which lost 0 bases and 7 bases, there was a span of 10 bases. The V gene's germline CDR1 is MDHEN and CDR2 SYDVKM. The CDR3 loop spans 14 amino acids. CDR3 residues: CASSLWLGGQPQHF. CDR3 sequence (DNA): TGTGCCAGCAGTTTATGGTTGGGAGGACAGCCCCAGCATTTT. The whole variable domain, remainder taken from reference TRBV28 and TRBJ1-5, is DVKVTQSSRYLVKRTGEKVFLECVQDMDHENMFWYRQDPGLGLRLIYFSYDVKMKEKGDIPEGYSVSREKKERFSLILESASTNQTSMYLCASSLWLGGQPQHFGDGTRLSIL.

The chain uses TRBV11-2 and TRBJ2-5; no clear D. V lost 0 bases to trimming and J lost 5 bases, with 10 bases between them. CDR1 is SGHAT, CDR2 FQNNGV, per germline. The CDR3 totals 14 residues. The CDR3 sequence is CASSLDVRRETQYF. CDR3 coding DNA: TGTGCCAGCAGCTTAGACGTGAGGCGGGAGACCCAGTACTTC.

This clone appeared a few times. The CDR3 DNA reads as TGTGCCAGCAGCCAAGAACGCGGTCAGGGGAACACTGAAGCTTTCTTT. As protein: CASSQERGQGNTEAFF. The chain joins TRBV14 to TRBJ1-1; D is perhaps TRBD1 (5 bases). The V and J ends lost 0 bases and 1 base respectively, with 12 bases between them. The CDR3 is made up of 16 amino acids. Germline values: CDR1 SGHDN, CDR2 FVKESK.

V and J are TRBV9 and TRBJ2-3; D perhaps matches TRBD2 (6 bases). The CDR3 consists of 14 residues. Trimming stripped 4 bases from V and 3 bases from J, with 12 bases between. CDR1 SGDLS and CDR2 YYNGEE come from the germline V gene. The CDR3 sequence is CASSLGLFTDTQYF. As DNA, the CDR3 is TGTGCCAGCAGCTTGGGACTCTTTACAGATACGCAGTATTTT.

V usage is TRBV15 and J usage is TRBJ2-7; D is possibly TRBD2 (7 bases). The CDR3 length is 14 residues. Trimming took off 4 bases at V and 5 bases at J, with 15 bases between the two ends. In germline, CDR1 is LNHNV, CDR2 YYDKDF (reference sequence). CDR3 coding DNA: TGTGCCACCAGCAAAGGGGGGGACTCGCACGAGCAGTACTTC. Residues: CATSKGGDSHEQYF.

CDR3 sequence: CASSLPGQGNEQFF. The CDR3 coding sequence is TGTGCCAGCAGCTTGCCCGGACAGGGGAATGAGCAGTTCTTC. The V gene is TRBV5-6, the J gene TRBJ2-1, with 9 bases matching TRBD1. CDR3 length: 14 residues. Looked up from germline, CDR1 is SGHDT and CDR2 is YYEEEE. The ends lost 1 base at V and 7 bases at J; junction bases unmatched: 3.

The chain has TRBV3-1 (or the pseudogene TRBV3-2) and TRBJ2-2; maybe TRBD1 (5 bases). V lost 4 bases to trimming and J lost 0 bases, with 9 bases between them. The CDR3 length is 15 residues. CDR1 and CDR2 from the germline V gene are LGHDT and YNNKEL (reference sequence). The CDR3 is CASSRGRANTGELFF. The DNA of the CDR3 is TGTGCCAGCAGCCGTGGCAGGGCGAACACCGGGGAGCTGTTTTTT.

The chain is built from TRBV3-1 (or the pseudogene TRBV3-2) and TRBJ1-1; no definite D call. CDR3 length: 15 amino acids. Deletions cut 1 base from V and 0 bases from J, with 9 bases between. Per the germline V gene, CDR1 is LGHDT and CDR2 is YNNKEL (reference sequence). The CDR3 region is CASSQVAALNTEAFF. The CDR3 DNA is TGTGCCAGCAGCCAAGTCGCAGCGCTGAACACTGAAGCTTTCTTT.

The genes are TRBV7-2 and TRBJ2-1; D is uncertain. Per germline, CDR1 SGHTA and CDR2 FQGNSA. Trimming pared 0 bases from V and 0 bases from J, leaving 15 bases between. The CDR3 is made up of 18 amino acids. The CDR3 nucleotides are TGTGCCAGCAGCTTAGCGGCGGTACGCGCGGCCTCCTACAATGAGCAGTTCTTC. Its protein is CASSLAAVRAASYNEQFF.

This chain connects TRBV19 to TRBJ2-1, with 12 bases lining up with TRBD2. With V trimmed by 3 bases and J by 6 bases, 6 bases remained unmatched. This CDR3 has 16 residues. CDR1 and CDR2 from the germline V gene are LNHDA and SQIVND (reference sequence). CDR3 DNA sequence: TGTGCCAGTAGTATCCAAGGACTAGCGGGACTCAATGAGCAGTTCTTC. It yields the protein CASSIQGLAGLNEQFF.

The chain carries TRBV7-7 and TRBJ1-5; D uncertain. There are 10 residues in the CDR3. Trimming shortened V by 6 bases and J by 15 bases, and 12 bases separated the two germline ends. Germline V gives CDR1 SSHAT, CDR2 FNYEAQ (reference sequence). The CDR3 DNA sequence: TGTGCCAGCAGTAAATCGCTACGGCATTTT. Protein: CASSKSLRHF.

The chain combines TRBV4-1 with TRBJ2-1; 12 bases align to TRBD2. Trimming removed 8 bases from V and 12 bases from J; junction bases left unmatched: 26. The CDR3 length is 19 residues. Germline V lookup: CDR1 MGHRA, CDR2 YSYEKL. CDR3 in amino acids: CASALGQGTTSGGLQVQFF. The CDR3 DNA is TGCGCCAGCGCCCTGGGGCAGGGAACAACTAGCGGGGGGCTGCAGGTGCAGTTCTTC.

CDR3: CASKSGTPNTGELFF. The DNA of the CDR3 is TGTGCCAGCAAATCCGGGACACCGAACACCGGGGAGCTGTTTTTT. The gene calls are TRBV7-8 and TRBJ2-2; maybe TRBD1 (6 bases). This CDR3 contains 15 residues. Trimming shortened V by 7 bases and J by 0 bases, and 12 bases separated the two germline ends. The V gene's germline CDR1 is SGHVS and CDR2 FQNEAQ. Combining the CDR3 with reference TRBV7-8 and TRBJ2-2 gives the whole variable domain GAGVSQSPRYKVAKRGQDVALRCDPISGHVSLFWYQQALGQGPEFLTYFQNEAQLDKSGLPSDRFFAERPEGSVSTLKIQRTQQEDSAVYLCASKSGTPNTGELFFGEGSRLTVL.

The chain carries TRBV7-6 and TRBJ2-5; no clear D gene. The CDR3 is 16 residues long. Trimming cost V 5 bases and J 2 bases, with 18 bases left between them. CDR1 SGHVS and CDR2 FNYEAQ come from the germline V gene. As DNA, the CDR3 is TGTGCCAGCAGCCGCCTGACACAGAGAGTACAAGAGACCCAGTACTTC. Its translation: CASSRLTQRVQETQYF.

This chain joins TRBV9 and TRBJ1-1, with D possibly TRBD1 on 5 matching bases. The CDR3 sequence is 14 residues long. The V and J ends lost 4 bases and 1 base respectively, with 11 bases between them. Germline V gene lookup returns CDR1 SGDLS and CDR2 YYNGEE. The CDR3 is CASSPGHRNTEAFF. The CDR3 DNA reads as TGTGCCAGCAGCCCAGGACACCGGAACACTGAAGCTTTCTTT.

J is TRBJ1-1 and V is TRBV30; D possibly corresponds to TRBD1 (5 bases). Trimming cost V 5 bases and J 1 base, with 11 bases left between them. The V gene's germline CDR1 is GTSNPN and CDR2 SVGIG (reference sequence). The CDR3 is made up of 13 amino acids. CDR3 nucleotides: TGTGCCTGGGGGACCAGGGAGAACACTGAAGCTTTCTTT. Protein: CAWGTRENTEAFF.

This clone was observed a single time. J is TRBJ2-1 and V is TRBV9; D is ambiguous. CDR1 is SGDLS, CDR2 YYNGEE, per germline. The CDR3 is 15 amino acids. V lost 0 bases to trimming and J lost 4 bases, with 11 bases between them. CDR3 sequence reads: CASSVDISDYNEQFF. In nucleotides, the CDR3 is TGTGCCAGCAGCGTAGACATCTCCGATTACAATGAGCAGTTCTTC.

The chain recombines TRBV30 with TRBJ1-3; D gene ambiguous. The CDR3 has 16 residues. Germline V CDR1 and CDR2: GTSNPN, SVGIG (reference sequence). V gave up 3 bases and J gave up 0 bases, with 15 bases separating them. The CDR3 nucleotides are TGTGCCTGGAGCGCACAGCCAACTGCCTCTGGAAACACCATATATTTT. Encoded protein: CAWSAQPTASGNTIYF.

The J gene is TRBJ2-3, the V gene TRBV7-2, with D hard to call. From germline, CDR1 is SGHTA and CDR2 FQGNSA. Trimming stripped 5 bases from V and 4 bases from J, with 10 bases between. The CDR3 loop spans 13 amino acids. Here the CDR3 reads CASSENYPDTQYF. CDR3 coding DNA: TGTGCCAGCAGCGAAAACTACCCAGATACGCAGTATTTT.